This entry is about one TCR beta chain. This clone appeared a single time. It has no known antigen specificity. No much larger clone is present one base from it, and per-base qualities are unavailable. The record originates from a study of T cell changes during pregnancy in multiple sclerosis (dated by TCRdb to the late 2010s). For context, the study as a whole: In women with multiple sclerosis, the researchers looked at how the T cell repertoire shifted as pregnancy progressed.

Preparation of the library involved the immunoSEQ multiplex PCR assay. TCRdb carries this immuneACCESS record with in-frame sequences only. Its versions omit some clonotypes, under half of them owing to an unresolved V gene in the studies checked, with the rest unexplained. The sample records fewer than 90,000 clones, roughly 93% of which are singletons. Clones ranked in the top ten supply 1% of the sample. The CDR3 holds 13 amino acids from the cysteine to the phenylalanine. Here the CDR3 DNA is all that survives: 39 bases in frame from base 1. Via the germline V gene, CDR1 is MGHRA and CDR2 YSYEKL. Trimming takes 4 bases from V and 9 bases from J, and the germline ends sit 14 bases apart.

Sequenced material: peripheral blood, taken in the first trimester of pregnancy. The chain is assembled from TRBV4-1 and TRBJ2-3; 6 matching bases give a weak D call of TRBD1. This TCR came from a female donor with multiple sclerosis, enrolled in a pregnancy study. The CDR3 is CASSRGRGVTQYF. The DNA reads TGCGCCAGCAGCCGGGGCAGGGGCGTCACGCAGTATTTT.